This TCR beta chain was recorded in a study of blood T cell repertoires in COVID-19 (TCRdb year 2020). Regarding the complete study: Collaborator samples came from the United States, Italy and Spain and covered acute and convalescent phases of COVID-19. The prospective study material was composed of cDNA or gDNA derived from T cells, B-cell-depleted T cells, or PBMCs. Where available, HLA class I and class II types were taken from metadata supplied by the sample provider and were not determined by assay-based typing. The sample metadata nearly always contained a de-identified subject ID, COVID-19 status, age in years and sex. Deeply sampled blood TCRbeta repertoires from subjects exposed to, actively infected with, or recovered from COVID-19 were included in the dataset. The samples were drawn from the first 160 participants of the ongoing ImmuneRACE study and from 1,254 subjects provided by 6 global collaborators. The repertoires were made available in a free public database intended to serve as a resource for research on the immune response to SARS-CoV-2. Overall study results and their limits: The quantity of clinical and demographic metadata differed by source and by participant and was supplied without curation.

The collaborating institutions used their own protocols to collect whole blood in K2EDTA tubes. For TCRbeta analysis, collaborators shipped samples in one of three forms: frozen whole blood, isolated PBMCs, or DNA extracted from either of those sample types. Note on this clone: Its antigen is currently not known. Base qualities are not recorded, but no much larger clone differs from it by a single base.

TCRbeta CDR3 regions were amplified from genomic DNA using the immunoSEQ Assay, a bias-controlled multiplex PCR. On the study's bioinformatics: The number of nucleated cells in each sample was estimated from the amplification of reference gene primers within the assay. To quantify the absolute abundance of each unique TCRbeta CDR3 rearrangement, sequence reads were collapsed and filtered. For each sample, productive Simpson clonality was calculated by taking the square root of Simpson's diversity index across productive rearrangements. TCRdb re-hosts the immuneACCESS table, in-frame sequences only. Its copies lack some clones; in the studies checked, an unresolved V gene accounts for under half of them, and the cause for the rest is not known. V and J calls plus clone size are reproduced from that table; the DNA served to infer D and trimming. This sample has about 210,000 clones in its table, and approximately 91% of those were observed once. About 1.6% of the sample lies in the top ten.

Trimming leaves V shorter by 3 bases and J shorter by 10 bases, with the junction holding 9 bases beyond the gene matches. Sequences SGHNT (CDR1) and YYREEE (CDR2) are obtained from the germline V gene (reference sequence). From cysteine to phenylalanine, the CDR3 is 13 amino acids long. The only DNA kept is the CDR3, 39 bases in frame from the first base. The source material was peripheral blood. The sequence derives from a man aged 18 to 35 with active or convalescent COVID-19. The V and J genes are TRBV5-4 and TRBJ1-1, with TRBD1 identical over 7 junction bases. The CDR3 region has the sequence CASSWDRQGLAFF. The DNA sequence is given as TGTGCCAGCAGCTGGGACAGACAGGGTTTAGCTTTCTTT.